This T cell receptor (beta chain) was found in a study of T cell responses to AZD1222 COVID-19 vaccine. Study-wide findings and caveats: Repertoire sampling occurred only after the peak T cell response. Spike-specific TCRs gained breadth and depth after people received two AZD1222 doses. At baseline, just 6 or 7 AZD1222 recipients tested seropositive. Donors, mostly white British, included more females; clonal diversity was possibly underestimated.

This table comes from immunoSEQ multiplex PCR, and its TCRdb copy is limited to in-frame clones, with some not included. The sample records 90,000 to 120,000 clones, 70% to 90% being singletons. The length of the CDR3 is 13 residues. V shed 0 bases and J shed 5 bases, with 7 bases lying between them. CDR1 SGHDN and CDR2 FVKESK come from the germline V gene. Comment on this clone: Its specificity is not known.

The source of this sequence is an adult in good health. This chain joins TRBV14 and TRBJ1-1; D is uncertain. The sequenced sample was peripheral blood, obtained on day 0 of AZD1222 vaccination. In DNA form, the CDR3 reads TGTGCCAGCAGCCAAGATTATGGGACTGAAGCTTTCTTT. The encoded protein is CASSQDYGTEAFF.